The next 23 T cell receptor gamma chains were all read from a single sample in a study of Vδ1+ human thymocytes. General study findings and limits: Highly polyclonal TRG and TRD repertoires with Gaussian CDR3 length distributions appeared in thymus.

Antigens for these TCRs are unknown. Extracted RNA was reverse transcribed into cDNA. Multiplex PCR used pooled V-gene forward primers and a constant-region reverse primer to amplify CDR3s. TCRdb re-processed the multiplex PCR reads via CATT. Of 20,000 to 25,000 gamma-chain clones in the sample, roughly 13% were seen once. The sample taken for sequencing was Vdelta1+ gamma-delta thymocytes from the thymus. Subset specified: FACS-sorted CD3+ TCRalphabeta- TCRVdelta1+ TCRVdelta2- thymocytes. These receptors were taken from a child younger than two who had congenital heart surgery.

This clone was counted a few times. One end of the junction varies from germline; a read error may be responsible. J is TRGJP2 and V is TRGV8. CDR3 length: 14 amino acids. CDR1 is VENAVY and CDR2 is YDSYNSRV in the germline V gene. CDR3 coding DNA: TGTGCCACCTGGGGTAGGCCTGGGGATTGGATCAAGACGTTT. Translation gives CATWGRPGDWIKTF.

This clone was counted only a few times. V usage is TRGV8 and J usage is TRGJ1 or TRGJ2. Germline V gene data show CDR1 as VENAVY and CDR2 as YDSYNSRV. V was clipped by 3 bases and J by 6 bases; unmatched bases: 8. The CDR3 extends over 13 amino acids. The CDR3 spells CATWDLRGYKKLF. The DNA for the CDR3 is TGTGCCACCTGGGATCTGCGGGGTTATAAGAAACTCTTT.

The rearrangement uses TRGV8 and TRGJP2. The CDR3 length is 14 residues. From germline, CDR1 is VENAVY and CDR2 YDSYNSRV. V dropped 5 bases and J dropped 3; count of bases not matched to a gene: 6. CDR3 in amino acids: CATWVMGSDWIKTF. CDR3 in DNA: TGTGCCACCTGGGTCATGGGTAGTGATTGGATCAAGACGTTT.

The chain links TRGV4 to TRGJ1 or TRGJ2. The CDR3 has 14 residues. Germline loops: CDR1 EGSTGY, CDR2 YDSYTSSV. V lost 6 bases and J lost 5; bases outside the gene matches: 13. In DNA, the CDR3 is TGTGCCACCTGGAATAGTTTTGCGGATTATAAGAAACTCTTT. Protein: CATWNSFADYKKLF.

A single count supports this clone. The junction departs from germline at one end; a sequencing error may be responsible. Other DNA sequences in this specimen translate into the identical CDR3. This chain links TRGV2 with TRGJ1 or TRGJ2. Germline CDR1 and CDR2: EGSNGY and YDSYNSKV. The CDR3 runs 14 residues. The CDR3 bases are TGCGCCACCTGGGACGGCCCGGGACATTATAAGAAACTCTTT. It specifies CATWDGPGHYKKLF.

Regarding this clone: Other nucleotide sequences in the sample specify the same CDR3. The chain combines TRGV8 with TRGJP1. Germline V gene data show CDR1 as VENAVY and CDR2 as YDSYNSRV. The CDR3 is made up of 15 amino acids. Trimming removed 8 bases from V and 0 bases from J; junction bases left unmatched: 9. CDR3 nucleotide sequence: TGTGCCACCTTGCCACTCAATACCACTGGTTGGTTCAAGATATTT. This sequence encodes CATLPLNTTGWFKIF.

This clone was observed a handful of times. The rearrangement links TRGV8 to TRGJ1 or TRGJ2. Germline CDR1 reads VENAVY; CDR2 reads YDSYNSRV. CDR3 size: 12 residues. The junction had 6 bases not matched to a gene; V was cut back by 2 bases and J by 8 bases. CDR3 in DNA: TGTGCCACCTGGGATAAGTTTGATAAGAAACTCTTT. Amino acids: CATWDKFDKKLF.

The rearrangement joins TRGV4 to TRGJP2. Germline CDR1 reads EGSTGY; CDR2 reads YDSYTSSV. CDR3 length: 13 amino acids. Trimming took 6 bases from V and 3 from J; bases not matched to a gene: 4. The CDR3 protein is CATWTCSDWIKTF. CDR3 sequence (DNA): TGTGCCACCTGGACCTGTAGTGATTGGATCAAGACGTTT.

This clone has just a few counts. This same CDR3 is encoded by further DNA sequences in the sample. The chain is built from TRGV8 and TRGJP1. Germline V gives CDR1 VENAVY, CDR2 YDSYNSRV. Trimming took 0 bases from V and 0 from J; bases not matched to a gene: 7. CDR3 size: 17 residues. The CDR3 region has the DNA TGTGCCACCTGGGATAGGCGCCTATATACCACTGGTTGGTTCAAGATATTT. Residues: CATWDRRLYTTGWFKIF.

Concerning this clone: A much larger clone lies one base from this, so it may be a read error. The same CDR3 arises from other DNA sequences in this sample as well. The rearrangement joins TRGV2 to TRGJ1 or TRGJ2. CDR1 EGSNGY and CDR2 YDSYNSKV come from the germline V gene. V was clipped by 1 base and J by 3 bases; unmatched bases: 3. This CDR3 comprises 13 residues. The CDR3 sequence is CATWDGTYYKKLF. CDR3 DNA: TGTGCCACCTGGGACGGTACTTATTATAAGAAACTCTTT.

On this clone itself: This same CDR3 is encoded by further DNA sequences in the sample. This chain joins TRGV5 and TRGJ1 or TRGJ2. The germline V gene has CDR1 VINAFY and CDR2 YDVSNSKD. Trimming at V came to 2 bases and at J to 4 bases, leaving 5 bases not matched to a gene. CDR3 size: 13 residues. In nucleotides, the CDR3 is TGTGCCACCTGGGACACCCCCTATTATAAGAAACTCTTT. Amino acids: CATWDTPYYKKLF.

This clone came up a few times. At the DNA level, this CDR3 is encoded by other sequences in the same sample as well. V usage is TRGV4 and J usage is TRGJ1 or TRGJ2. V was clipped by 0 bases and J by 7 bases; unmatched bases: 6. CDR3 length: 13 residues. Germline lookup yields CDR1 EGSTGY and CDR2 YDSYTSSV. CDR3 DNA: TGTGCCACCTGGGATGGGCCCGGGTATAAGAAACTCTTT. This gives the protein CATWDGPGYKKLF.

In this sample, this clone turned up a few times. This chain joins TRGV4 and TRGJ1 or TRGJ2. Unmatched junction bases numbered 7, after V lost 0 bases and J lost 8 bases. Germline V gene sequence: CDR1 EGSTGY, CDR2 YDSYTSSV. The CDR3 spans 13 residues. CDR3 coding DNA: TGTGCCACCTGGGATGGGCCCCCTGATAAGAAACTCTTT. Protein sequence: CATWDGPPDKKLF.

This clone was observed a few times. Different DNA sequences within this sample yield the same CDR3. The rearrangement uses TRGV4 and TRGJ1 or TRGJ2. Germline V gives CDR1 EGSTGY, CDR2 YDSYTSSV. The CDR3 consists of 11 residues. Losses at the gene ends were 1 base for V and 9 bases for J; bases not matched to a gene: 3. The DNA of the CDR3 is TGTGCCACCTGGGATGGCCGTAAGAAACTCTTT. This sequence encodes CATWDGRKKLF.

The rearrangement joins TRGV9 to TRGJ1 or TRGJ2. The CDR3 covers 13 residues. CDR1 is GITISATS, CDR2 ISYDGTV, per germline (reference sequence). J was trimmed by 5 bases and V by 2 bases; bases with no gene match: 6. The DNA of the CDR3 is TGTGCCTTGTGGGAGGGAACAAATTATAAGAAACTCTTT. It yields the protein CALWEGTNYKKLF.

Of note for this clone: The identical CDR3 is also encoded by other nucleotide sequences in the sample. The genes are TRGV8 and TRGJ1 or TRGJ2. Per the germline V gene, CDR1 is VENAVY and CDR2 is YDSYNSRV. This CDR3 spans 13 amino acids. J lost 4 bases, V lost 1 base, and 4 bases had no gene match. In DNA, the CDR3 is TGTGCCACCTGGGATAGACCCTATTATAAGAAACTCTTT. Its translation: CATWDRPYYKKLF.

The chain is built from TRGV2 and TRGJ1 or TRGJ2. The CDR3 is 12 residues long. The germline V gene has CDR1 EGSNGY and CDR2 YDSYNSKV. V shed 9 bases, J shed 5 bases, and the junction held 10 bases outside the gene matches. CDR3 sequence (DNA): TGTGCCACCCGCCTCGGGGATTATAAGAAACTCTTT. It yields the protein CATRLGDYKKLF.

This clone has just a few counts. This chain joins TRGV4 and TRGJ1 or TRGJ2. The CDR3 is made up of 17 amino acids. Germline V gene lookup returns CDR1 EGSTGY and CDR2 YDSYTSSV. V was pared by 0 bases and J by 3 bases, with 14 bases of the junction left unmatched. CDR3 residues: CATWDGPSRKVYYKKLF. DNA of the CDR3: TGTGCCACCTGGGATGGGCCGTCCAGGAAAGTTTATTATAAGAAACTCTTT.

This clone was counted a few times. The gene calls are TRGV4 and TRGJ1 or TRGJ2. This CDR3 contains 12 residues. The V and J ends lost 5 bases and 9 bases, in that order; junction bases with no gene match: 10. Germline loops: CDR1 EGSTGY, CDR2 YDSYTSSV. Written as DNA, the CDR3 is TGTGCCACCTGGGTGATTAGCGGTAAGAAACTCTTT. Protein sequence: CATWVISGKKLF.

This clone was found a few times. The gene calls are TRGV8 and TRGJ1 or TRGJ2. From germline, CDR1 is VENAVY and CDR2 YDSYNSRV. J gave up 0 bases and V 1 base, and 6 bases lay outside the gene matches. CDR3 size: 15 residues. The CDR3, as DNA: TGTGCCACCTGGGATAGCCAGCAGAATTATTATAAGAAACTCTTT. This codes for CATWDSQQNYYKKLF.

This chain joins TRGV9 and TRGJ1 or TRGJ2. The germline V gene has CDR1 GITISATS and CDR2 ISYDGTV (reference sequence). The length of the CDR3 is 11 residues. V shed 9 bases and J 7 bases; nucleotides not matched to a gene: 9. CDR3 nucleotide sequence: TGTGCCTTGCCCGGGAGGTATAAGAAACTCTTT. It is translated as CALPGRYKKLF.

As concerns this clone: This sample also contains other DNA sequences that code for the same CDR3. This chain joins TRGV4 and TRGJ1 or TRGJ2. Germline CDR1 reads EGSTGY; CDR2 reads YDSYTSSV. V gave up 6 bases and J gave up 12 bases; unmatched junction bases: 11. CDR3 length equals 11 residues. CDR3 residues: CATWSLGRKLF. The CDR3 DNA follows: TGTGCCACCTGGTCCCTCGGGAGGAAACTCTTT.

The chain uses TRGV4 and TRGJP2. This CDR3 has 16 amino acids. Germline CDR1 EGSTGY, CDR2 YDSYTSSV. The ends lost 8 bases at V and 2 bases at J; junction bases unmatched: 14. The CDR3 is CATFPRTRSSDWIKTF. CDR3 sequence (DNA): TGTGCCACCTTCCCGAGGACGAGAAGTAGTGATTGGATCAAGACGTTT.